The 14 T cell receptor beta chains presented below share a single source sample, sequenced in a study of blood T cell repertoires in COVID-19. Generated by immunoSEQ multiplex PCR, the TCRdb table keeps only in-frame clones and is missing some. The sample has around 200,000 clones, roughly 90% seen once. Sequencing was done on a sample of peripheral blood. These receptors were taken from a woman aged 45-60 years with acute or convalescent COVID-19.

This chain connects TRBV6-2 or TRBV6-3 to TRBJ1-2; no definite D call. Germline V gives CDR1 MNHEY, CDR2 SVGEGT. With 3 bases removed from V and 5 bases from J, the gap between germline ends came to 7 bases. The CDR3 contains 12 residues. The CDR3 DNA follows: TGTGCCAGCAGTTATGAGGAATATGGCTACACCTTC. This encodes CASSYEEYGYTF.

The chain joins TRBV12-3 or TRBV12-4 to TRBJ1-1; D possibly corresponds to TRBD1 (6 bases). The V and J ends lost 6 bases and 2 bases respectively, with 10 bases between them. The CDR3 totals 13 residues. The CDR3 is CASRTGVNTEAFF. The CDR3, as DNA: TGTGCCAGCAGGACAGGCGTCAACACTGAAGCTTTCTTT.

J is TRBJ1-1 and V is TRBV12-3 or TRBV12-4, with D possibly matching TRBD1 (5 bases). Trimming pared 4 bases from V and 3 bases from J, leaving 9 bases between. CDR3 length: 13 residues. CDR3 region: CASSSSRDTEAFF. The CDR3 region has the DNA TGTGCCAGCAGTTCGAGCAGGGACACTGAAGCTTTCTTT.

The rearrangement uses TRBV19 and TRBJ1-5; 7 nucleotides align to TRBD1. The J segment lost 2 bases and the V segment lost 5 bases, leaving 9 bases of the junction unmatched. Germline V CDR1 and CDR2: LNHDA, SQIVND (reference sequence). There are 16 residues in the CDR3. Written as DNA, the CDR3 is TGTGCCAGTAGTGTTACAGGGGCCCGGGGCAATCAGCCCCAGCATTTT. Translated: CASSVTGARGNQPQHF.

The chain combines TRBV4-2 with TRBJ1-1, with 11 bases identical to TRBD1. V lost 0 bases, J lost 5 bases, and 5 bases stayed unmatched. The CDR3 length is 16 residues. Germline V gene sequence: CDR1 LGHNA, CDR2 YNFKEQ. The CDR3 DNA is TGTGCCAGCAGCCAAGAATCCTGGGACAGGGGGACTGAAGCTTTCTTT. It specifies CASSQESWDRGTEAFF.

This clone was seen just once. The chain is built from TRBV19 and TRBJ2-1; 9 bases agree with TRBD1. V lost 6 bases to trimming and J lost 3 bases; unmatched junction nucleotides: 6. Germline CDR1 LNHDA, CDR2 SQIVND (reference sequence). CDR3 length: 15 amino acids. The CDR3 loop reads CASRGGDRDYNEQFF. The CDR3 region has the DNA TGTGCCAGTAGAGGCGGGGACAGGGACTACAATGAGCAGTTCTTC.

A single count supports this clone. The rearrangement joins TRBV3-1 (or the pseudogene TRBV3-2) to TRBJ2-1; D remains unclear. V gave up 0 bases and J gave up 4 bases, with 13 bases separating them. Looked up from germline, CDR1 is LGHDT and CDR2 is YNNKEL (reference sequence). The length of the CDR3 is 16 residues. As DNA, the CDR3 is TGTGCCAGCAGCCAAGAAGGAGTATACTTTTACAATGAGCAGTTCTTC. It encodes CASSQEGVYFYNEQFF.

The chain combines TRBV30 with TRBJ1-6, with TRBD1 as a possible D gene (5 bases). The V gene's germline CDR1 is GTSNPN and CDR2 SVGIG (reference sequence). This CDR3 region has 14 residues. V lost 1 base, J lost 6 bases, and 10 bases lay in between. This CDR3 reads CAWSDRQFNSPLHF. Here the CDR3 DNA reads TGTGCCTGGAGTGACAGGCAGTTTAATTCACCCCTCCACTTT.

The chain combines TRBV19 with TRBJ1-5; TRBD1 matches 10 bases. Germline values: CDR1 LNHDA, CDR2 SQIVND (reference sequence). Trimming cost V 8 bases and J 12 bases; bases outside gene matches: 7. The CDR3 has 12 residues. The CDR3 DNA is TGTGCCAGTCAGACAGGGGGCTGGAACCAGCATTTT. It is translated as CASQTGGWNQHF.

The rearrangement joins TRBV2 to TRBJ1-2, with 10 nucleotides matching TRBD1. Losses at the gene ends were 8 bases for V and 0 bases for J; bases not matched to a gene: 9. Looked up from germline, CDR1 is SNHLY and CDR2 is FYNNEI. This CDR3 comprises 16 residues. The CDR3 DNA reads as TGTGCCAGCCGTTGGGACAGGGGCCAAACTAACTATGGCTACACCTTC. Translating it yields CASRWDRGQTNYGYTF.

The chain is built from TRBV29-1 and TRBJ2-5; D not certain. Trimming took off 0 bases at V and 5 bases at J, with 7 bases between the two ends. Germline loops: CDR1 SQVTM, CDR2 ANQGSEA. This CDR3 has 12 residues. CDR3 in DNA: TGCAGCGTTGAAGAGAGTTCGGAGACCCAGTACTTC. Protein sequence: CSVEESSETQYF.

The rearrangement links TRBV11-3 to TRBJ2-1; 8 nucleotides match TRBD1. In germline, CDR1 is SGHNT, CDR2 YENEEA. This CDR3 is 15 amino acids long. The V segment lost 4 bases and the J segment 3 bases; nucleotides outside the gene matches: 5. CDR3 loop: CASSSRQGNYNEQFF. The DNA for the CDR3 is TGTGCCAGCAGCTCTAGACAGGGGAACTACAATGAGCAGTTCTTC.

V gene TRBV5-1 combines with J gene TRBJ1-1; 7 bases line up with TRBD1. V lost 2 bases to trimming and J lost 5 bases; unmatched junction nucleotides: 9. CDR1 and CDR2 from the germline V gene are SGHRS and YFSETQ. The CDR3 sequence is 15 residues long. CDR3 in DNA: TGCGCCAGCAGCTTTACAGGGGCAGAATGGACTGAAGCTTTCTTT. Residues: CASSFTGAEWTEAFF.

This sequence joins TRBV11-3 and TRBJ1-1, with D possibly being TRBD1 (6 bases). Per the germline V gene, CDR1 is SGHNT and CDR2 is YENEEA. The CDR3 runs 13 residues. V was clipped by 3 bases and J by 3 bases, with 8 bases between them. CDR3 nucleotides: TGTGCCAGCAGCTTCGCAGGGGACACTGAAGCTTTCTTT. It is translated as CASSFAGDTEAFF.